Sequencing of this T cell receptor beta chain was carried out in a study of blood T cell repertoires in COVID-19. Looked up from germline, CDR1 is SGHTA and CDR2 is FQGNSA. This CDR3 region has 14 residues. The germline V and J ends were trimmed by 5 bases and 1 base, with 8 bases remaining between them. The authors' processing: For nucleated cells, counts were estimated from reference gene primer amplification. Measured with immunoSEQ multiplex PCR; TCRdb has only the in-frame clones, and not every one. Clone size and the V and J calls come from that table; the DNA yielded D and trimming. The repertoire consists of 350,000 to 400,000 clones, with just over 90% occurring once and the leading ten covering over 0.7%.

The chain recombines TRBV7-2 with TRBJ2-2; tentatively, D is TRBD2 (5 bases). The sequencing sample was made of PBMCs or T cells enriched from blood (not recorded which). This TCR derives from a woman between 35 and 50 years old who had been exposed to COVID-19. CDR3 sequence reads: CASSVGLNTGELFF. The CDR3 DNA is TGTGCCAGCAGCGTCGGACTGAACACCGGGGAGCTGTTTTTT.